The source of this T cell receptor beta chain is a study of ipilimumab plus nivolumab after autologous stem cell transplantation. Study-wide findings and caveats: The authors say TCR, Treg and microbiome findings warrant further study.

Starting 14 to 28 days after autologous transplant, ipilimumab 1 mg/kg was given. This clone was detected only a few times. Its antigen is unknown. Sequencing was performed with immunoSEQ multiplex PCR; in TCRdb, only in-frame clones are kept and a portion is missing. The repertoire holds around 21,000 clones, around 85% seen once, with approximately 6.8% in the top ten. With 1 base removed from V and 2 bases from J, the gap between germline ends came to 10 bases. Germline CDR1 SGHTA, CDR2 FQGNSA. The length of the CDR3 is 15 residues. This receptor was taken from a male donor with diffuse large B-cell lymphoma. The sequenced sample was PBMCs, obtained in a trial of ipilimumab plus nivolumab as post-transplant consolidation. The genes are TRBV7-2 and TRBJ2-3, with D hard to call. The CDR3 bases are TGTGCCAGCAGCTTAGGTGCGACGGCCACAGATACGCAGTATTTT. Translation gives CASSLGATATDTQYF.